A selection of T cell receptor beta chains follows, all from one sample in a study of early T cells in non-severe SARS-CoV-2 infection. One entry per CDR3 protein results from TCRdb running MiXCR on the 5' RACE reads. The data show tens of thousands of distinct CDR3 sequences, with 4% to 5% seen just once and 7.5% to 10% held by the top ten. The sample was whole blood. The receptors here all came from an adult who was a healthcare worker with PCR-confirmed SARS-CoV-2 infection or an uninfected control (not recorded which). CDR3s include the opening cysteine and the closing phenylalanine or tryptophan. The D gene is left open where the match is weak. Expanded clones get a size class; other rows say once, few or many, or leave the size out.

cdr3_length clone_size j_call d_call v_call cdr3_aa cdr3_nt
10 few TRBJ1-1 - TRBV6-1 CASGREEAFF TGTGCCAGCGGACGGGAAGAAGCTTTCTTT
19 many TRBJ2-7 TRBD2 TRBV4-1 CASSQGPHEPGGRSHEQYF TGCGCCAGCAGCCAAGGTCCCCATGAGCCGGGGGGGCGATCCCACGAGCAGTACTTC
14 - TRBJ2-1 - TRBV20-1 CSAWGAGIVGEQFF TGCAGTGCTTGGGGGGCAGGGATAGTGGGTGAGCAGTTCTTC
13 many TRBJ1-1 - TRBV6-5 CASSPNWNTEAFF TGTGCCAGCAGTCCGAACTGGAACACTGAAGCTTTCTTT
11 many TRBJ2-1 TRBD1 TRBV29-1 CSVGDSNEQFF TGCAGCGTTGGGGACAGTAATGAGCAGTTCTTC
15 few TRBJ2-3 TRBD2 TRBV12-3/TRBV12-4 CASRIGGARGDTQYF TGTGCCAGCAGAATCGGGGGGGCCCGGGGAGATACGCAGTATTTT
13 many TRBJ2-7 - TRBV29-1 CSVEGSRAGEQYF TGCAGCGTTGAGGGGTCCAGGGCTGGGGAGCAGTACTTC
16 many TRBJ2-4 - TRBV9 CASSRLDLGAKNIQYF TGTGCCAGCAGCCGATTAGACTTGGGGGCCAAAAACATTCAGTACTTC
16 - TRBJ1-1 TRBD1 TRBV18 CASSPPRGQANTEAFF TGTGCCAGCTCACCACCCCGGGGACAGGCGAACACTGAAGCTTTCTTT
15 few TRBJ1-6 TRBD1 TRBV30 CAWSVRIGGGSPLHF TGTGCCTGGAGTGTACGAATAGGGGGCGGATCACCCCTCCACTTT
14 many TRBJ2-1 - TRBV12-3/TRBV12-4 CASTPLTPYNEQFF TGTGCCAGCACCCCATTAACTCCCTACAATGAGCAGTTCTTC
19 many TRBJ2-6 - TRBV21-1 CASSKKKGLTVSGANVLTF TGTGCCAGCAGCAAAAAAAAAGGACTTACCGTCTCTGGGGCCAACGTCCTGACTTTC
14 many TRBJ1-2 TRBD1 TRBV29-1 CSVYDRGEAYGYTF TGCAGCGTTTACGACAGGGGGGAGGCCTATGGCTACACCTTC
14 many TRBJ2-7 - TRBV5-1 CASSLQGYPYEQYF TGCGCCAGCAGCTTACAGGGCTATCCCTACGAGCAGTACTTC
14 - TRBJ1-6 - TRBV19 CASSEWGYNSPLHF TGTGCCAGTAGCGAGTGGGGTTATAATTCACCCCTCCACTTT
12 many TRBJ1-3 TRBD1 TRBV20-1 CTAGGPGNTIYF TGCACCGCAGGGGGTCCTGGAAACACCATATATTTT
15 many TRBJ2-3 TRBD2 TRBV7-2 CASSLNSGGLDTQYF TGTGCCAGCAGCCTAAATAGCGGGGGGCTCGATACGCAGTATTTT
14 medium-sized TRBJ2-7 TRBD1 TRBV6-5 CASSLGQGYHEQYF TGTGCCAGCAGTCTCGGACAGGGCTACCACGAGCAGTACTTC
15 many TRBJ1-6 TRBD1 TRBV28 CASRGQGAYNSPLHF TGTGCCAGCAGGGGACAGGGGGCCTATAATTCACCCCTCCACTTT
14 many TRBJ2-3 - TRBV5-1 CASSLAVVRDTQYF TGCGCCAGCAGCTTGGCCGTGGTGAGGGATACGCAGTATTTT
12 many TRBJ1-6 TRBD1 TRBV28 CAIQGENSPLHF TGTGCCATCCAGGGGGAAAATTCACCCCTCCACTTT
16 many TRBJ1-2 - TRBV11-1 CASSPRQYGGNYGYTF TGTGCCAGCAGCCCTCGGCAATACGGGGGCAACTATGGCTACACCTTC
14 many TRBJ2-1 - TRBV29-1 CSVEQETPYNEQFF TGCAGCGTTGAACAGGAGACCCCCTACAATGAGCAGTTCTTC
18 many TRBJ2-1 TRBD2 TRBV27 CASSLITSGGAEYNEQFF TGTGCCAGCAGCCTTATAACTAGCGGGGGGGCGGAATACAATGAGCAGTTCTTC
14 - TRBJ1-1 - TRBV10-3 CAISAVDMNTEAFF TGTGCCATCAGTGCCGTGGACATGAACACTGAAGCTTTCTTT
14 - TRBJ2-3 - TRBV20-1 CSARGGPKTDTQYF TGCAGTGCTAGAGGGGGACCGAAAACAGATACGCAGTATTTT
13 many TRBJ1-1 TRBD1 TRBV7-2 CASSFRQGTEAFF TGTGCCAGCAGCTTCCGACAGGGAACTGAAGCTTTCTTT
17 many TRBJ2-2 TRBD2 TRBV10-1 CASSESGLAGSTGELFF TGCGCCAGCAGTGAGTCGGGACTAGCGGGGTCCACCGGGGAGCTGTTTTTT
13 many TRBJ2-1 - TRBV7-6 CASSRASVGEQFF TGTGCCAGCAGCCGGGCCAGTGTGGGTGAGCAGTTCTTC
13 many TRBJ2-5 - TRBV5-8 CASSLDGGETQYF TGTGCCAGCAGCTTGGACGGTGGGGAGACCCAGTACTTC
14 - TRBJ1-4 - TRBV5-5 CASSRDYYNEKLFF TGTGCCAGCAGCAGGGATTACTATAATGAAAAACTGTTTTTT
15 once TRBJ2-7 TRBD2 TRBV14 CASSRYSGGRYEQYF TGTGCCAGCAGCCGCTATAGCGGGGGCCGATACGAGCAGTACTTC
15 many TRBJ1-2 - TRBV11-2 CASSPRRMLSYGYTF TGTGCCAGCAGCCCCCGACGGATGTTGTCGTATGGCTACACCTTC
14 - TRBJ1-2 - TRBV5-6 CASSLDRSNYGYTF TGTGCCAGCAGCTTGGACAGGTCTAACTATGGCTACACCTTC
14 many TRBJ1-5 - TRBV6-6 CASTAQYSNQPQHF TGTGCCAGCACGGCACAATATAGCAATCAGCCCCAGCATTTT
14 many TRBJ1-4 - TRBV6-6 CASSPDTQNEKLFF TGTGCCAGCAGTCCTGACACACAGAATGAAAAACTGTTTTTT
14 many TRBJ2-7 - TRBV29-1 CSVGGGHGAYEQYF TGCAGCGTCGGAGGAGGACACGGAGCCTACGAGCAGTACTTC
13 - TRBJ1-5 - TRBV7-3 CASSPTVNQPQHF TGTGCCAGCAGCCCGACGGTAAATCAGCCCCAGCATTTT
14 many TRBJ2-1 - TRBV18 CASSPLQGYNEQFF TGTGCCAGCTCACCACTGCAGGGGTACAATGAGCAGTTCTTC
14 many TRBJ2-1 TRBD1 TRBV7-9 CASSPRGPGNEQFF TGTGCCAGCAGCCCCAGGGGGCCCGGCAATGAGCAGTTCTTC
13 many TRBJ1-1 - TRBV5-4 CASSHGPGTEAFF TGTGCCAGCAGCCACGGGCCTGGAACTGAAGCTTTCTTT
13 few TRBJ2-5 TRBD1 TRBV19 CASSIRQGETQYF TGTGCCAGTAGTATCCGACAGGGGGAGACCCAGTACTTC
13 - TRBJ2-7 TRBD1 TRBV29-1 CSVRTGGSYEQYF TGCAGCGTGAGGACAGGGGGGTCCTACGAGCAGTACTTC
17 many TRBJ2-1 - TRBV12-3/TRBV12-4 CASSSATPLHSYNEQFF TGTGCCAGCAGTTCCGCGACGCCTCTACACTCCTACAATGAGCAGTTCTTC
15 - TRBJ1-3 - TRBV7-9 CASSPFRGKGNTIYF TGTGCCAGCAGCCCGTTCCGTGGGAAGGGAAACACCATATATTTT
15 - TRBJ2-1 TRBD1 TRBV5-4 CASSLRVGQGDEQFF TGTGCCAGCAGCTTGCGGGTCGGACAGGGAGATGAGCAGTTCTTC
16 many TRBJ2-2 - TRBV7-2 CASIDGGGTNTGELFF TGTGCCAGCATCGATGGAGGGGGAACGAACACCGGGGAGCTGTTTTTT
14 many TRBJ2-5 - TRBV18 CASSPKGLAETQYF TGTGCCAGCTCACCAAAGGGATTGGCGGAGACCCAGTACTTC
16 many TRBJ1-2 TRBD1 TRBV13 CASSLFRDRGNYGYTF TGTGCCAGCAGCTTATTCCGGGACAGGGGTAACTATGGCTACACCTTC
15 many TRBJ2-3 - TRBV9 CASSSGTPGADTQYF TGTGCCAGCAGCTCTGGGACCCCAGGCGCAGATACGCAGTATTTT
16 - TRBJ2-3 - TRBV5-4 CASSFLKTSVTDTQYF TGTGCCAGCAGCTTCCTTAAGACGAGCGTTACAGATACGCAGTATTTT
16 many TRBJ2-3 TRBD1 TRBV5-6 CASSLRWDRLGDTQYF TGTGCCAGCAGCTTGCGGTGGGACAGGTTGGGAGATACGCAGTATTTT
14 - TRBJ2-7 - TRBV24-1 CATSDAGAGYEQYF TGTGCCACCAGTGATGCAGGGGCGGGCTACGAGCAGTACTTC
16 - TRBJ1-5 - TRBV5-4 CASSFRPPKLGQPQHF TGTGCCAGCAGCTTCCGTCCCCCAAAGTTGGGGCAGCCCCAGCATTTT
12 many TRBJ2-5 - TRBV7-2 CASSLSGGTQYF TGTGCCAGCAGCTTATCTGGCGGGACCCAGTACTTC
13 many TRBJ1-1 TRBD1 TRBV30 CASRTGSLEKAFF TGTGCCAGCCGGACAGGGTCTTTAGAGAAAGCTTTCTTT
16 few TRBJ2-3 - TRBV7-2 CASSFGSQTLTDTQYF TGTGCCAGCAGCTTTGGGTCCCAAACACTCACAGATACGCAGTATTTT
17 many TRBJ1-1 - TRBV9 CASSASSFTGMNTEAFF TGTGCCAGCAGCGCCTCCTCATTTACAGGGATGAACACTGAAGCTTTCTTT
19 many TRBJ2-5 TRBD1 TRBV2 CASSPDRGRPRGYQETQYF TGTGCCAGCAGCCCCGACAGGGGGCGCCCTCGGGGGTACCAAGAGACCCAGTACTTC
15 many TRBJ1-1 - TRBV4-3 CASSQDQGLNTEAFF TGCGCCAGCAGCCAAGATCAGGGCCTGAACACTGAAGCTTTCTTT